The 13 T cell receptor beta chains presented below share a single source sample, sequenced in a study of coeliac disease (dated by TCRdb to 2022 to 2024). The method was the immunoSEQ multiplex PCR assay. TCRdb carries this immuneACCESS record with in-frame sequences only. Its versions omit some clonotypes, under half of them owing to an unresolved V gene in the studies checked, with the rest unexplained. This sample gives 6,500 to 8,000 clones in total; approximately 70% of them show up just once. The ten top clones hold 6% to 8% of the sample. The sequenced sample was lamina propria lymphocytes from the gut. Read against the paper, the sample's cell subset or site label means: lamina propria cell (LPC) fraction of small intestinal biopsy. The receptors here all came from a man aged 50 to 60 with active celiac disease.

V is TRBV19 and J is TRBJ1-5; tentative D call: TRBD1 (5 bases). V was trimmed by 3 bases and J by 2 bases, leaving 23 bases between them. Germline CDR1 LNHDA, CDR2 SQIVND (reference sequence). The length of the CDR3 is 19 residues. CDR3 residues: CASSMAGGSQKRGNQPQHF. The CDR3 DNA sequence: TGTGCCAGTAGTATGGCTGGGGGGAGTCAGAAGAGGGGCAATCAGCCCCAGCATTTT.

In nucleotides, the CDR3 is TGTGCCAGCAGTGGACTAGCGGGGGGCACAGATACGCAGTATTTT. Encoded protein: CASSGLAGGTDTQYF. The gene calls are TRBV11-3 and TRBJ2-3, with 13 positions matching TRBD2. The CDR3 loop spans 15 amino acids. Trimming took 6 bases from V and 1 from J; bases not matched to a gene: 1. CDR1 and CDR2 from the germline V gene are SGHNT and YENEEA.

The CDR3 nucleotides read TGTGCCAGCAGTGAACTTTGGGGGCGCGAGCAGTACTTC. Its translation is CASSELWGREQYF. The rearrangement uses TRBV6-1 and TRBJ2-7; TRBD1 is a possible D gene (6 bases). Germline-derived CDR1 and CDR2 are MNHNS and SASEGT. This CDR3 has 13 amino acids. V gave up 2 bases and J gave up 6 bases, with 11 bases separating them.

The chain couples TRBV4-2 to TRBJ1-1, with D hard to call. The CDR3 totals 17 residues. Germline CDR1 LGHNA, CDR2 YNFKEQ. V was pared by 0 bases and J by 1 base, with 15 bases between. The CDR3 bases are TGTGCCAGCAGCCAAGATGTATCGGGAGTCGGGAACACTGAAGCTTTCTTT. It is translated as CASSQDVSGVGNTEAFF.

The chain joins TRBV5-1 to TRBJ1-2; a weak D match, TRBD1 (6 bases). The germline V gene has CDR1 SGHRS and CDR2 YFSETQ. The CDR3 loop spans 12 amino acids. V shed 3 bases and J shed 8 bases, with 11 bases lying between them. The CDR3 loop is CASSWGQDGYTF. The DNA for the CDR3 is TGCGCCAGCAGCTGGGGGCAGGACGGCTACACCTTC. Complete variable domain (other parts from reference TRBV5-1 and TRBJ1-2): KAGVTQTPRYLIKTRGQQVTLSCSPISGHRSVSWYQQTPGQGLQFLFEYFSETQRNKGNFPGRFSGRQFSNSRSEMNVSTLELGDSALYLCASSWGQDGYTFGSGTRLTVV.

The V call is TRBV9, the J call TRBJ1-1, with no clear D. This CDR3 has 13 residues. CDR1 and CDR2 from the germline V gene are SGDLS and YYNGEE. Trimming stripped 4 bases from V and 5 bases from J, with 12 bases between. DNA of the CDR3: TGTGCCAGCAGCCCTCTAGGGAGGACTGAAGCTTTCTTT. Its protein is CASSPLGRTEAFF. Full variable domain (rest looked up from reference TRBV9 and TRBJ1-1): DSGVTQTPKHLITATGQRVTLRCSPRSGDLSVYWYQQSLDQGLQFLIQYYNGEERAKGNILERFSAQQFPDLHSELNLSSLELGDSALYFCASSPLGRTEAFFGQGTRLTVV.

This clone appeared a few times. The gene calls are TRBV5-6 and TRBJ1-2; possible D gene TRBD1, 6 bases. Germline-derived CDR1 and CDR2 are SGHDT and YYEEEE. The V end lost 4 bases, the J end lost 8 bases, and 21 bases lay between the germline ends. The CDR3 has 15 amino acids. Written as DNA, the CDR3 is TGTGCCAGCAGCGCCAACAGGGCCTGGGCGTCGGGCTACACCTTC. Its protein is CASSANRAWASGYTF.

In nucleotides, the CDR3 is TGCGCCAGCAGTGAGTCGGGCAGGGACACTGAAGCTTTCTTT. Encoded protein: CASSESGRDTEAFF. This rearrangement joins TRBV10-1 to TRBJ1-1, with D possibly being TRBD1 (5 bases). V was shortened by 0 bases and J by 3 bases, with 8 bases between the two germline ends. CDR3 length: 14 residues. CDR1 and CDR2 from the germline V gene are WNHNN and SYGVQD (reference sequence).

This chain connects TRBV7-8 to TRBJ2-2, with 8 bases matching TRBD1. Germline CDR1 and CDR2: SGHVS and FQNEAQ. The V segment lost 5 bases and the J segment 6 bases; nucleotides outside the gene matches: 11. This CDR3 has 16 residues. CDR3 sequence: CASSTGQGPGSGELFF. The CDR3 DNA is TGTGCCAGCAGCACAGGACAGGGTCCGGGTTCCGGGGAGCTGTTTTTT.

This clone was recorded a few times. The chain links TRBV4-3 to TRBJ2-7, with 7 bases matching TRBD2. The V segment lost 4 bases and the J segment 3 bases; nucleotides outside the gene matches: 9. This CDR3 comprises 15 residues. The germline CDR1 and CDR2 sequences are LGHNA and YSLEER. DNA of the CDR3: TGCGCCAGCAGCCGCCTAGACCGGGGGGACTACGAGCAGTACGTC. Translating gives CASSRLDRGDYEQYV.

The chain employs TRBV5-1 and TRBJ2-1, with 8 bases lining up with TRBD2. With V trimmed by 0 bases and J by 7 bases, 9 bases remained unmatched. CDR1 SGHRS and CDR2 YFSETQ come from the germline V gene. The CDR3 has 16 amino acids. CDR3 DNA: TGCGCCAGCAGCTTGGGGGGACTAGGGGCTCTTAATGAGCAGTTCTTC. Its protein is CASSLGGLGALNEQFF.

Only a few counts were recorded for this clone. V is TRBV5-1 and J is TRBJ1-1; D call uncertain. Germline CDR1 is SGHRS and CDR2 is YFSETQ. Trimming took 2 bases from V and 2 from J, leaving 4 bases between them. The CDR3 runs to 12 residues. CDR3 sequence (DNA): TGCGCCAGCAGCTTCTCTAACACTGAAGCTTTCTTT. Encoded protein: CASSFSNTEAFF. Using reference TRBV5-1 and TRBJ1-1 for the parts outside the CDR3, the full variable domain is KAGVTQTPRYLIKTRGQQVTLSCSPISGHRSVSWYQQTPGQGLQFLFEYFSETQRNKGNFPGRFSGRQFSNSRSEMNVSTLELGDSALYLCASSFSNTEAFFGQGTRLTVV.

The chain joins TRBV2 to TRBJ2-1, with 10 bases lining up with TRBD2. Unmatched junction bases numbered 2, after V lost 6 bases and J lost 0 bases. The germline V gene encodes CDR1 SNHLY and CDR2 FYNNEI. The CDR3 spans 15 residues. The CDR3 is CASRIAGGSYNEQFF. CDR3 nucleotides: TGTGCCAGCAGAATAGCGGGAGGCTCCTACAATGAGCAGTTCTTC.